The 15 T cell receptor beta chains below come from one sample, sequenced in a study of identical twins. TCRdb reprocessed the 5' RACE reads with MiXCR, giving one entry per CDR3 protein. In the table there are under 1 million distinct CDR3 sequences, about 12% of which are singletons. In addition, the sample was reused for a study of yellow fever vaccine responses in identical twins.

Sequencing was carried out using PBMCs. These receptors were collected from a woman aged 18 to 35 in good health.

This clonotype was seen many times. The chain is built from TRBV4-1 and TRBJ2-1; 7 positions agree with TRBD2. The junction had 9 bases not matched to a gene; V was cut back by 7 bases and J by 3 bases. The CDR3 covers 15 residues. Germline V gene sequence: CDR1 MGHRA, CDR2 YSYEKL. DNA for the CDR3: TGCGCCAGCAAAGTGCCAGGACTAGACTACAATGAGCAGTTCTTC. It translates to CASKVPGLDYNEQFF.

V gene TRBV7-2 combines with J gene TRBJ2-7; 8 bases are a match to TRBD2. The CDR3 is 15 residues long. Germline trimming cut 5 bases from V and 2 bases from J; bases unmatched to any gene: 8. Germline V CDR1 and CDR2: SGHTA, FQGNSA. CDR3 protein: CASSTGGDGAYEQYV. DNA of the CDR3: TGTGCCAGCAGCACGGGAGGGGACGGAGCCTACGAGCAGTACGTC.

The chain employs TRBV5-4 and TRBJ2-1; D is possibly TRBD1 or TRBD2 (6 bases each). CDR3 size: 13 residues. Trimming took off 3 bases at V and 6 bases at J, with 10 bases between the two ends. Germline assignment: CDR1 SGHNT and CDR2 YYREEE (reference sequence). This CDR3 is CASSSRGVNEQFF. The DNA for the CDR3 is TGTGCCAGCAGCTCGAGGGGGGTCAATGAGCAGTTCTTC.

The chain employs TRBV20-1 and TRBJ1-2, with a possible D match to TRBD1 (6 bases). The length of the CDR3 is 14 residues. The V gene lost 0 bases and the J gene lost 6 bases, with 14 bases spanning the gap. Germline CDR1 is DFQATT and CDR2 is SNEGSKA (reference sequence). The CDR3 DNA reads as TGCAGTGCTAGAGAAGGGGGGGAAAAAGATGGCTACACCTTC. Protein sequence: CSAREGGEKDGYTF.

This clonotype was seen only a few times. V gene TRBV4-1 combines with J gene TRBJ1-1; no reliable D call. Germline V gives CDR1 MGHRA, CDR2 YSYEKL. Trimming shortened V by 4 bases and J by 4 bases, and 16 bases separated the two germline ends. The CDR3 runs 15 residues. CDR3 protein: CASSLEAGRSTEAFF. CDR3 in DNA: TGCGCCAGCAGCCTAGAGGCGGGGAGGAGCACTGAAGCTTTCTTT.

This clonotype was found a few times. The chain combines TRBV4-2 with TRBJ2-1; 7 nucleotides line up with TRBD2. CDR3 length: 16 residues. Trimming cost V 1 base and J 2 bases; bases outside gene matches: 5. Germline V gene lookup returns CDR1 LGHNA and CDR2 YNFKEQ. The CDR3, as DNA: TGTGCCAGCAGCCAAGTTTCGGGACTAACCTACAATGAGCAGTTCTTC. Its translation is CASSQVSGLTYNEQFF.

This clonotype was counted ten times or more. J is TRBJ1-1 and V is TRBV6-5; D gene ambiguous. The CDR3 covers 17 residues. The germline V gene encodes CDR1 MNHEY and CDR2 SVGAGI. The V end lost 0 bases, the J end lost 4 bases, and 18 bases lay between the germline ends. The DNA for the CDR3 is TGTGCCAGCAGTTACTCGAAATTAGGGATGACGACCACTGAAGCTTTCTTT. Protein product: CASSYSKLGMTTTEAFF.

CDR3 amino acids: CAISGTNQETQYF. The CDR3 DNA reads TGTGCCATCAGTGGGACAAACCAAGAGACCCAGTACTTC. The J gene is TRBJ2-5, the V gene TRBV10-3; D may be TRBD1 (5 bases). V was pared by 4 bases and J by 0 bases, with 6 bases between. Germline assignment: CDR1 ENHRY and CDR2 SYGVKD. The CDR3 is 13 amino acids.

Here the CDR3 reads CASSARRSTDTQYF. The DNA for the CDR3 is TGCGCCAGCAGCGCCCGGCGGAGCACAGATACGCAGTATTTT. This chain joins TRBV5-1 and TRBJ2-3; D unclear. The germline V gene has CDR1 SGHRS and CDR2 YFSETQ. The CDR3 sequence is 14 residues long. Trimming removed 4 bases at V and 0 bases at J, with 9 bases between.

This clonotype occurred a few times. The rearrangement uses TRBV5-5 and TRBJ2-7; 7 bases are a match to TRBD2. After removal of 4 bases from V and 3 bases from J, the junction contained 10 bases not matched to a gene. CDR3 length equals 15 residues. Germline-derived CDR1 and CDR2 are SGHKS and YYEKEE (reference sequence). CDR3 sequence (DNA): TGTGCCAGCAGCCCCGGGTTCCTAGCGGACTACGAGCAGTACTTC. Residues: CASSPGFLADYEQYF.

The V call is TRBV7-6, the J call TRBJ2-3; 7 nucleotides agree with TRBD2. The CDR3 runs 16 residues. CDR1 and CDR2 (germline): SGHVS, FNYEAQ. The trim removed 1 base at V and 4 bases at J, leaving 8 bases unmatched. DNA of the CDR3: TGTGCCAGCAGCTTAGGGACGGGAGGATTTTCAGATACGCAGTATTTT. Protein product: CASSLGTGGFSDTQYF.

This clonotype was picked up many times. The chain joins TRBV5-1 to TRBJ2-3, with 10 bases that match TRBD2. V dropped 7 bases and J dropped 2; count of bases not matched to a gene: 16. The CDR3 consists of 18 residues. Germline values: CDR1 SGHRS, CDR2 YFSETQ. The DNA of the CDR3 is TGCGCCAGCCACGACGTAGGGCCTAGCGGGAGTTTCACAGATACGCAGTATTTT. This gives the protein CASHDVGPSGSFTDTQYF.

The sample holds a few counts of this clonotype. The chain uses TRBV7-9 and TRBJ2-2; 7 nucleotides align to TRBD2. The CDR3 length is 15 residues. CDR1 and CDR2 from the germline V gene are SEHNR and FQNEAQ (reference sequence). V lost 7 bases and J lost 3; bases outside the gene matches: 8. The CDR3 spells CASTRELVDTGELFF. CDR3 DNA: TGTGCCAGCACGCGGGAGCTCGTCGACACCGGGGAGCTGTTTTTT.

The chain carries TRBV14 and TRBJ2-2; 9 nucleotides agree with TRBD2. The V and J ends lost 0 bases and 6 bases, in that order; junction bases with no gene match: 8. The CDR3 length is 17 residues. CDR1 is SGHDN, CDR2 FVKESK, per germline. The CDR3 DNA reads TGTGCCAGCAGCCAAGACCCGGGACTAGCCGGGGCCGGGGAGCTGTTTTTT. It translates to CASSQDPGLAGAGELFF. Full variable domain (outside the CDR3, taken from reference TRBV14 and TRBJ2-2): EAGVTQFPSHSVIEKGQTVTLRCDPISGHDNLYWYRRVMGKEIKFLLHFVKESKQDESGMPNNRFLAERTGGTYSTLKVQPAELEDSGVYFCASSQDPGLAGAGELFFGEGSRLTVL.

The V and J genes are TRBV10-2 and TRBJ2-1, with a weak D call TRBD2 (6 bases). The CDR3 totals 16 residues. Germline CDR1 is WSHSY and CDR2 is SAAADI. V was cut by 2 bases and J by 5 bases, with 16 bases left in between. CDR3 bases: TGCGCCAGCAGTGAGAGCGCCGGGAGCGGAGACAATGAGCAGTTCTTC. Translation gives CASSESAGSGDNEQFF.